This is a list of T cell receptor beta chains from one sample in a study of PD-1 blockade in classical Hodgkin lymphoma. Assay: immunoSEQ multiplex PCR; the TCRdb copy retains only in-frame clones and omits some. The table lists over 15,000 clones, 83% of them singletons. The material sequenced was peripheral blood mononuclear cells (PBMCs), taken before the fourth cycle of nivolumab. The source is a human donor with classical Hodgkin lymphoma. Each CDR3 is given with its conserved first and last residue. The D gene is left open where the match is weak. Not all rows give a size; the values are once, few, many and, for expanded clones, a class.

cdr3_length	j_call	d_call	clone_size	v_call	cdr3_aa	cdr3_nt
12	TRBJ1-2	-	-	TRBV30	CAWSSTIGGYTF	TGTGCCTGGAGTAGCACCATTGGAGGCTACACCTTC
14	TRBJ1-6	-	few	TRBV7-9	CASSFGQNNSPLHF	TGTGCCAGCAGCTTTGGGCAGAACAATTCACCCCTCCACTTT
16	TRBJ2-1	-	-	TRBV6-6	CASSYRARMGRAQQFF	TGTGCCAGCAGTTACAGGGCCCGGATGGGGCGAGCCCAGCAGTTCTTC
16	TRBJ1-3	TRBD1	-	TRBV5-1	CASSPGSGGFGNTIYF	TGCGCCAGCAGCCCTGGATCAGGGGGCTTTGGAAACACCATATATTTT
15	TRBJ2-1	TRBD1	-	TRBV5-5	CASSQRTGVNNEQFF	TGTGCCAGCAGCCAAAGGACAGGGGTCAACAATGAGCAGTTCTTC
15	TRBJ2-7	TRBD1	-	TRBV7-8	CASSLRDRGPYEQYF	TGTGCCAGCAGCTTAAGGGACAGGGGCCCCTACGAGCAGTACTTC
15	TRBJ2-6	-	once	TRBV5-1	CASSLIGAGANVLTF	TGCGCCAGCAGCTTGATAGGTGCTGGGGCCAACGTCCTGACTTTC
18	TRBJ1-5	-	-	TRBV5-1	CASSQSAAGDGSNQPQHF	TGCGCCAGCAGCCAGAGCGCGGCAGGGGACGGTAGCAATCAGCCCCAGCATTTT
15	TRBJ2-6	-	few	TRBV5-1	CASSAAGSGANVLTF	TGCGCCAGCAGTGCTGCGGGGTCTGGGGCCAACGTCCTGACTTTC
14	TRBJ2-7	-	-	TRBV7-9	CASTLTGNSYEQYF	TGTGCCAGCACCCTGACAGGTAACTCCTACGAGCAGTACTTC
13	TRBJ2-7	-	-	TRBV5-1	CASSLKSPYEQYF	TGCGCCAGCAGCTTGAAGAGTCCCTACGAGCAGTACTTC
14	TRBJ2-5	-	-	TRBV5-6	CASSLESFQETQYF	TGTGCCAGCAGCTTGGAGTCCTTCCAAGAGACCCAGTACTTC
15	TRBJ1-1	-	-	TRBV7-8	CASSFVQGSGTEAFF	TGTGCCAGCAGCTTCGTACAGGGCTCCGGAACTGAAGCTTTCTTT
15	TRBJ2-3	-	-	TRBV5-4	CASSSRGAAQDTQYF	TGTGCCAGCAGCTCCCGGGGGGCGGCACAAGATACGCAGTATTTT
11	TRBJ2-1	-	-	TRBV5-1	CASSFNNEQFF	TGCGCCAGCAGCTTCAACAATGAGCAGTTCTTC